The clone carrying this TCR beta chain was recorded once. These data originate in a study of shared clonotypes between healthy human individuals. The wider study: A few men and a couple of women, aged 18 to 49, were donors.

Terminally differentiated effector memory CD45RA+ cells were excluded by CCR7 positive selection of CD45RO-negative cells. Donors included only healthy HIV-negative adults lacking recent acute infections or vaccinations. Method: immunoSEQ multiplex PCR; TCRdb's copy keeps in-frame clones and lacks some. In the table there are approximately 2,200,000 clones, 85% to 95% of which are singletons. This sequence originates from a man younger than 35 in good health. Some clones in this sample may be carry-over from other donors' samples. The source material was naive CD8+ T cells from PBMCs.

DNA for the CDR3: TGTGCCATCAGTGAGCGTGGGGCGGGAGGCCTCCCAGATACGCAGTATTTT. It translates to CAISERGAGGLPDTQYF. The V gene is TRBV10-3, the J gene TRBJ2-3; TRBD2 agrees at 8 bases. Germline V CDR1 and CDR2: ENHRY, SYGVKD. Trimming removed 2 bases from V and 4 bases from J; junction bases left unmatched: 11. The length of the CDR3 is 17 residues.